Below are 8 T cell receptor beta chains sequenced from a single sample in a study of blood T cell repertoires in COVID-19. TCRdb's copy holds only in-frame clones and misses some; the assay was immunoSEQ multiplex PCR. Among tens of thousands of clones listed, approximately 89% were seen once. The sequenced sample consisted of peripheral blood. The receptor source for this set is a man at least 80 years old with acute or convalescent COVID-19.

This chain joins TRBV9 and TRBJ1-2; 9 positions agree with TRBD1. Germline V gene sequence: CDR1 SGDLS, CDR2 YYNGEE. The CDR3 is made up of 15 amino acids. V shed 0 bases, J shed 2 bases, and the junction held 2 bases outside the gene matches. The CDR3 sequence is CASSVDGTGNYGYTF. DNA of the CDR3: TGTGCCAGCAGCGTAGACGGGACAGGGAACTATGGCTACACCTTC.

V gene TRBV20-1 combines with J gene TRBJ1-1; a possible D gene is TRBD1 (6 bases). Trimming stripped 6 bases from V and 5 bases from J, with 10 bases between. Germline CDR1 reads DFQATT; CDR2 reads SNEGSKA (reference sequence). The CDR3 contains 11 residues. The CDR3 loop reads CSAKGGTEAFF. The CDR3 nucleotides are TGCAGTGCGAAAGGGGGAACTGAAGCTTTCTTT.

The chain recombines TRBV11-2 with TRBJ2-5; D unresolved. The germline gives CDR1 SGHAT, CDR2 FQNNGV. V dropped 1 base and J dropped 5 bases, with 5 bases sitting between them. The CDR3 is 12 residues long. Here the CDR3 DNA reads TGTGCCAGCAGCTTAGTGTCGGAGACCCAGTACTTC. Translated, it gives CASSLVSETQYF.

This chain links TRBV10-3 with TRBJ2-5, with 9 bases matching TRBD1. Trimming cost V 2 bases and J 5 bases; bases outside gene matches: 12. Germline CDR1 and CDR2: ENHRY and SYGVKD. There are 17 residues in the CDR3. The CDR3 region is CAISENAPGQGSETQYF. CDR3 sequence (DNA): TGTGCCATCAGTGAGAATGCCCCGGGACAGGGTAGTGAGACCCAGTACTTC.

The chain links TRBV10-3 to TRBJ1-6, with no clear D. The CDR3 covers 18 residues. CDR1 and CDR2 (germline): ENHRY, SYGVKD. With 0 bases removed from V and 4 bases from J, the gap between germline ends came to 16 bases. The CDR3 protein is CAISESLPGRRYNSPLHF. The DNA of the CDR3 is TGTGCCATCAGTGAGTCCCTGCCCGGACGGAGGTATAATTCACCCCTCCACTTT.

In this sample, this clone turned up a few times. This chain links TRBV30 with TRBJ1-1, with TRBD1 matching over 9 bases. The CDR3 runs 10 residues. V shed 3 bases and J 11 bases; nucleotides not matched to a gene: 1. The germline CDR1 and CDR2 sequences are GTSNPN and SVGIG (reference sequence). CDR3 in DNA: TGTGCCTGGAGACAGGGGGCTGCTTTCTTT. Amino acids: CAWRQGAAFF.

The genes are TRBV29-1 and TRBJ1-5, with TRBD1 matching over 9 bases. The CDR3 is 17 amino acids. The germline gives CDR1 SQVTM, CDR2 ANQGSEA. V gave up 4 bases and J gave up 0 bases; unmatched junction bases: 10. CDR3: CSVALGTGSFSNQPQHF. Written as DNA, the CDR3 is TGCAGCGTTGCCCTCGGGACAGGGTCCTTTAGCAATCAGCCCCAGCATTTT. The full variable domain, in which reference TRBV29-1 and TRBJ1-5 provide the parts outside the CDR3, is SAVISQKPSRDICQRGTSLTIQCQVDSQVTMMFWYRQQPGQSLTLIATANQGSEATYESGFVIDKFPISRPNLTFSTLTVSNMSPEDSSIYLCSVALGTGSFSNQPQHFGDGTRLSIL.

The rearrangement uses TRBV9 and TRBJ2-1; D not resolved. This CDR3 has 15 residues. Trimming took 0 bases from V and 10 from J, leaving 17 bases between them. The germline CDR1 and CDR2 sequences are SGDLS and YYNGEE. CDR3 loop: CASSVGPTPRTEQFF. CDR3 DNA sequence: TGTGCCAGCAGCGTAGGTCCAACGCCGAGAACGGAGCAGTTCTTC. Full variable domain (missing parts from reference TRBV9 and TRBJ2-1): DSGVTQTPKHLITATGQRVTLRCSPRSGDLSVYWYQQSLDQGLQFLIQYYNGEERAKGNILERFSAQQFPDLHSELNLSSLELGDSALYFCASSVGPTPRTEQFFGPGTRLTVL.